This record looks at one T cell receptor beta chain sequence and its context. Its antigen is not identified. Making the TCR beta cDNA relied on 5'RACE template switching with UMIs. No DNA is given; TCRdb re-called the 5' RACE reads and lists each CDR3 protein once. Its table lists about 550,000 distinct CDR3 sequences. This sample is part of a study of T cells expressing NK-cell markers. The wider study: HCMV serostatus: seven of eight sequenced donors positive, one negative. Study-wide findings and caveats: Several donors showed these clonotypes also leading the CD3+CD56-NKG2C+ fraction. Dominant NKG2C+ clonotypes were found to form roughly 1.0-7.0% of CD8+ T cells in about 6 donors.

This CDR3 has 15 amino acids. CDR1 SGHRS and CDR2 YFSETQ come from the germline V gene. The sequenced sample was blood T cells: a sorted CD56 or NKG2C T cell subset, CD4+ or CD8+ T cells, or bulk PBMC T cells (not recorded which). V usage is TRBV5-1 and J usage is TRBJ1-5. This TCR came from a young man in good health. The CDR3: CASRISLVGNQPQHF.